One and the same sample provided the 30 T cell receptor beta chains below, sequenced in a study of T cells after somatic rescue of genetic block. Method: immunoSEQ multiplex PCR; TCRdb's copy keeps in-frame clones and lacks some. This table has about 67,000 clones, roughly nine tenths appearing once. Sequencing input: peripheral blood mononuclear cells (PBMCs). These receptors all stem from a man aged 35 to 55.

The chain combines TRBV7-2 with TRBJ1-2; TRBD1 might be the D (6 bases). Germline CDR1 and CDR2: SGHTA and FQGNSA. With 2 bases removed from V and 5 bases from J, the gap between germline ends came to 15 bases. This CDR3 has 15 residues. CDR3 nucleotides: TGTGCCAGCAGCTTACCATTGGGGGCGCGTTATGGCTACACCTTC. This sequence encodes CASSLPLGARYGYTF.

This clone turned up a few times. The chain combines TRBV5-6 with TRBJ2-7; 7 bases are shared with TRBD1. Germline CDR1 is SGHDT and CDR2 is YYEEEE. Trimming removed 2 bases from V and 7 bases from J; junction bases left unmatched: 6. There are 13 residues in the CDR3. CDR3 amino acids: CASSFRQGGEQYF. The CDR3 region has the DNA TGTGCCAGCAGCTTTCGACAGGGTGGGGAGCAGTACTTC.

The V call is TRBV7-3, the J call TRBJ1-1; 11 nucleotides align to TRBD1. CDR3 length: 16 amino acids. Germline values: CDR1 SGHTA, CDR2 FQGTGA. V shed 4 bases and J 6 bases; nucleotides not matched to a gene: 10. Here the CDR3 DNA reads TGTGCCAGCAGCTCCCGGACAGGGGGCGGCCATGCTGAAGCTTTCTTT. Amino acids: CASSSRTGGGHAEAFF. Complete variable domain (other parts from reference TRBV7-3 and TRBJ1-1): GAGVSQTPSNKVTEKGKYVELRCDPISGHTALYWYRQSLGQGPEFLIYFQGTGAADDSGLPNDRFFAVRPEGSVSTLKIQRTERGDSAVYLCASSSRTGGGHAEAFFGQGTRLTVV.

V gene TRBV2 combines with J gene TRBJ2-3; possibly TRBD1 for D (5 bases). The V and J ends lost 1 base and 4 bases respectively, with 6 bases between them. CDR1 SNHLY and CDR2 FYNNEI come from the germline V gene. The CDR3 is 13 residues long. CDR3 in amino acids: CASSEEGADTQYF. CDR3 bases: TGTGCCAGCAGTGAAGAAGGGGCAGATACGCAGTATTTT.

This chain connects TRBV7-9 to TRBJ2-6, with 7 bases identical to TRBD1. The CDR3 loop spans 18 amino acids. Germline-derived CDR1 and CDR2 are SEHNR and FQNEAQ (reference sequence). V was pared by 2 bases and J by 1 base, with 8 bases of the junction left unmatched. The CDR3 DNA follows: TGTGCCAGCAGCTTACTTGGACAGGTCTGGTCTGGGGCCAACGTCCTGACTTTC. Amino acids: CASSLLGQVWSGANVLTF. Full variable domain (missing parts from reference TRBV7-9 and TRBJ2-6): DTGVSQNPRHKITKRGQNVTFRCDPISEHNRLYWYRQTLGQGPEFLTYFQNEAQLEKSRLLSDRFSAERPKGSFSTLEIQRTEQGDSAMYLCASSLLGQVWSGANVLTFGAGSRLTVL.

Written as DNA, the CDR3 is TGTGCCAGTAGTATCTCGGGGTTACCCTACGAGCAGTACTTC. Its protein is CASSISGLPYEQYF. The chain is built from TRBV19 and TRBJ2-7; the D gene is possibly TRBD2 (5 bases). The germline gives CDR1 LNHDA, CDR2 SQIVND (reference sequence). This CDR3 has 14 residues. Trimming stripped 3 bases from V and 2 bases from J, with 11 bases between.

DNA for the CDR3: TGTGCCAGCAGCGTAACCCGGGACGGTGGAGACCAGTACTTC. Protein product: CASSVTRDGGDQYF. This sequence joins TRBV7-2 and TRBJ2-5; D tentatively fits TRBD1 or TRBD2 (5 bases each). V lost 5 bases to trimming and J lost 10 bases, with 20 bases between them. Per the germline V gene, CDR1 is SGHTA and CDR2 is FQGNSA. The CDR3 consists of 14 residues.

The V call is TRBV7-6, the J call TRBJ2-7; 11 bases line up with TRBD1. The CDR3 consists of 16 residues. The V gene's germline CDR1 is SGHVS and CDR2 FNYEAQ. The V gene end was trimmed by 7 bases and the J gene end by 2 bases; junction bases not matched to a gene: 10. The CDR3, as DNA: TGTGCCAGCACCAGCAGCCCGGGACAGGGGGCCTACGAGCAGTACTTC. It encodes CASTSSPGQGAYEQYF.

The chain recombines TRBV7-2 with TRBJ2-5; 14 nucleotides align to TRBD2. Germline loops: CDR1 SGHTA, CDR2 FQGNSA. V dropped 5 bases and J dropped 1; count of bases not matched to a gene: 3. The CDR3 extends over 16 amino acids. CDR3 region: CASSPGLAGGQETQYF. In DNA, the CDR3 is TGTGCCAGCAGCCCTGGACTAGCGGGGGGCCAAGAGACCCAGTACTTC.

The rearrangement uses TRBV19 and TRBJ2-3, with D possibly TRBD1 on 5 matching bases. The V gene's germline CDR1 is LNHDA and CDR2 SQIVND (reference sequence). The CDR3 has 11 residues. V was cut by 8 bases and J by 4 bases, with 7 bases left in between. The CDR3 protein is CASGASDTQYF. In DNA, the CDR3 is TGTGCCAGTGGGGCTTCAGATACGCAGTATTTT.

This chain uses TRBV9 with TRBJ2-7; TRBD2 aligns across 11 bases. Germline CDR1 is SGDLS and CDR2 is YYNGEE. The CDR3 runs to 15 residues. Trimming took 4 bases from V and 3 from J; bases not matched to a gene: 6. CDR3 nucleotides: TGTGCCAGCAGCACAACTAGCGGGAGTATCTACGAGCAGTACTTC. This codes for CASSTTSGSIYEQYF. Supplemented by reference TRBV9 and TRBJ2-7, the full variable domain reads DSGVTQTPKHLITATGQRVTLRCSPRSGDLSVYWYQQSLDQGLQFLIQYYNGEERAKGNILERFSAQQFPDLHSELNLSSLELGDSALYFCASSTTSGSIYEQYFGPGTRLTVT.

The rearrangement uses TRBV28 and TRBJ1-6, with 8 positions matching TRBD1. V was pared by 5 bases and J by 4 bases, with 7 bases of the junction left unmatched. CDR3 length: 16 residues. CDR1 and CDR2 from the germline V gene are MDHEN and SYDVKM. DNA of the CDR3: TGTGCCAGCAGTACCGGACAGGGCGCTTATAATTCACCCCTCCACTTT. Protein product: CASSTGQGAYNSPLHF. Full variable domain (rest looked up from reference TRBV28 and TRBJ1-6): DVKVTQSSRYLVKRTGEKVFLECVQDMDHENMFWYRQDPGLGLRLIYFSYDVKMKEKGDIPEGYSVSREKKERFSLILESASTNQTSMYLCASSTGQGAYNSPLHFGNGTRLTVT.

Only one count was recorded for this clone. The rearrangement joins TRBV13 to TRBJ2-2; D is perhaps TRBD1 or TRBD2 (7 bases each). Germline V lookup: CDR1 PRHDT, CDR2 FYEKMQ (reference sequence). Trimming stripped 6 bases from V and 3 bases from J, with 14 bases between. This CDR3 spans 15 amino acids. Here the CDR3 reads CASRDQGGDTGELFF. The CDR3 DNA is TGTGCCAGCAGGGACCAGGGGGGGGACACCGGGGAGCTGTTTTTT.

The chain links TRBV5-5 to TRBJ2-3, with a weak D call TRBD1 (5 bases). From germline, CDR1 is SGHKS and CDR2 YYEKEE (reference sequence). This CDR3 has 17 amino acids. Trimming shortened V by 0 bases and J by 0 bases, and 14 bases separated the two germline ends. This CDR3 reads CASSLGAQGPSTDTQYF. CDR3 coding DNA: TGTGCCAGCAGCTTGGGGGCGCAGGGCCCTAGCACAGATACGCAGTATTTT.

The V call is TRBV2, the J call TRBJ1-1; 11 bases map to TRBD1. Germline assignment: CDR1 SNHLY and CDR2 FYNNEI. The CDR3 contains 15 residues. The V gene end was trimmed by 7 bases and the J gene end by 5 bases; junction bases not matched to a gene: 9. CDR3 residues: CASIEEGQGETEAFF. CDR3 DNA sequence: TGTGCCAGCATCGAAGAGGGACAGGGGGAAACTGAAGCTTTCTTT.

The chain links TRBV5-4 to TRBJ1-1; D remains unclear. The CDR3 is made up of 13 amino acids. Germline loops: CDR1 SGHNT, CDR2 YYREEE (reference sequence). The V gene lost 4 bases and the J gene lost 6 bases, with 13 bases spanning the gap. CDR3 sequence (DNA): TGTGCCAGCAGCACCGGAGGTGGATCTGAAGCTTTCTTT. This codes for CASSTGGGSEAFF.

The chain joins TRBV28 to TRBJ2-3; D ambiguous. From germline, CDR1 is MDHEN and CDR2 SYDVKM. V gave up 4 bases and J gave up 8 bases, with 13 bases separating them. The CDR3 consists of 13 residues. In nucleotides, the CDR3 is TGTGCCAGCAGTTCCCTGAGTGTTGTTACGCAGTATTTT. Translated, it gives CASSSLSVVTQYF. Based on the CDR3 plus reference TRBV28 and TRBJ2-3, the full variable domain is DVKVTQSSRYLVKRTGEKVFLECVQDMDHENMFWYRQDPGLGLRLIYFSYDVKMKEKGDIPEGYSVSREKKERFSLILESASTNQTSMYLCASSSLSVVTQYFGPGTRLTVL.

The chain is built from TRBV19 and TRBJ2-2, with no clear D. The ends were cut back, 2 bases at V and 6 bases at J, with 10 bases in the middle. CDR3 length: 14 amino acids. From germline, CDR1 is LNHDA and CDR2 SQIVND (reference sequence). The chain's CDR3 is CASSISPHAGELFF. The CDR3 DNA reads as TGTGCCAGTAGTATAAGTCCCCACGCCGGGGAGCTGTTTTTT.

The rearrangement links TRBV19 to TRBJ1-5; tentatively, D is TRBD1 (5 bases). Germline V lookup: CDR1 LNHDA, CDR2 SQIVND (reference sequence). The CDR3 runs to 17 residues. The germline V and J ends were trimmed by 7 bases and 2 bases, with 21 bases remaining between them. The CDR3 bases are TGTGCCAGTAACTTCGGATGGCAGGGACCCGGCAATCAGCCCCAGCATTTT. As protein: CASNFGWQGPGNQPQHF.

The J gene is TRBJ1-6, the V gene TRBV4-1; 11 bases agree with TRBD1. V shed 1 base, J shed 0 bases, and the junction held 5 bases outside the gene matches. The CDR3 extends over 19 amino acids. CDR1 and CDR2 from the germline V gene are MGHRA and YSYEKL. The CDR3 loop reads CASSQGIGTGGSYNSPLHF. The CDR3 bases are TGCGCCAGCAGCCAAGGGATCGGGACAGGGGGCTCCTATAATTCACCCCTCCACTTT.

This chain connects TRBV18 to TRBJ2-5, with a tentative D call TRBD1 (6 bases). The CDR3 contains 13 residues. Trimming took off 2 bases at V and 5 bases at J, with 9 bases between the two ends. The V gene's germline CDR1 is KGHSH and CDR2 LQKENI. Here the CDR3 reads CASSPGGRETQYF. The CDR3 nucleotides read TGTGCCAGCTCACCAGGGGGCCGGGAGACCCAGTACTTC.

The chain combines TRBV19 with TRBJ1-1; TRBD1 matches 7 bases. This CDR3 contains 13 residues. The germline CDR1 and CDR2 sequences are LNHDA and SQIVND (reference sequence). With 6 bases clipped from V and 3 bases from J, the junction kept 4 bases outside the gene matches. DNA for the CDR3: TGTGCCAGTAGCCCAACAGGGGACACTGAAGCTTTCTTT. Translating it yields CASSPTGDTEAFF.

The chain uses TRBV7-2 and TRBJ2-2, with a weak D call TRBD2 (6 bases). V shed 3 bases and J shed 2 bases, with 10 bases lying between them. Germline CDR1 reads SGHTA; CDR2 reads FQGNSA. This CDR3 comprises 15 residues. CDR3: CASSLARGNTGELFF. DNA for the CDR3: TGTGCCAGCAGCTTGGCGCGGGGTAACACCGGGGAGCTGTTTTTT.

V and J are TRBV5-6 and TRBJ1-3, with D hard to call. The CDR3 is 13 amino acids. CDR1 SGHDT and CDR2 YYEEEE come from the germline V gene. Trimming removed 6 bases at V and 2 bases at J, with 9 bases between. The CDR3 DNA follows: TGTGCCAGCAAAGGACGTACTGGAAACACCATATATTTT. Encoded protein: CASKGRTGNTIYF.

The J gene is TRBJ2-7, the V gene TRBV11-2; D is unclear. Trimming took 1 base from V and 2 from J, leaving 9 bases between them. The V gene's germline CDR1 is SGHAT and CDR2 FQNNGV. This CDR3 is 14 amino acids long. The CDR3 spells CASSLGPETYEQYF. For the CDR3, the DNA is TGTGCCAGCAGCTTAGGTCCAGAGACCTACGAGCAGTACTTC. Combining the CDR3 with reference TRBV11-2 and TRBJ2-7 gives the whole variable domain EAGVAQSPRYKIIEKRQSVAFWCNPISGHATLYWYQQILGQGPKLLIQFQNNGVVDDSQLPKDRFSAERLKGVDSTLKIQPAKLEDSAVYLCASSLGPETYEQYFGPGTRLTVT.

This rearrangement joins TRBV15 to TRBJ1-3; no clear D. Germline CDR1 LNHNV, CDR2 YYDKDF (reference sequence). V gave up 4 bases and J gave up 0 bases, with 4 bases separating them. The CDR3 has 13 residues. The CDR3 sequence: CATSTGSGNTIYF. Written as DNA, the CDR3 is TGTGCCACCAGCACTGGCTCTGGAAACACCATATATTTT.

V gene TRBV6-4 combines with J gene TRBJ1-1; perhaps TRBD1 as D (5 bases). The V and J ends lost 6 bases and 3 bases respectively, with 14 bases between them. CDR3 length: 14 residues. Looked up from germline, CDR1 is MRHNA and CDR2 is SNTAGT. The CDR3 protein is CASRVSGRDTEAFF. Written as DNA, the CDR3 is TGTGCCAGCAGAGTTTCAGGGCGGGACACTGAAGCTTTCTTT.

This chain connects TRBV5-8 to TRBJ2-7, with 14 bases lining up with TRBD2. Germline lookup yields CDR1 SGHTS and CDR2 YDEGEE. The V gene end was trimmed by 3 bases and the J gene end by 7 bases; junction bases not matched to a gene: 6. The CDR3 totals 15 residues. The CDR3 nucleotides are TGTGCCAGCAGCTGGGGACTAGCGGGGGAAGAAGAGCAGTACTTC. This codes for CASSWGLAGEEEQYF.

The rearrangement joins TRBV7-6 to TRBJ1-6, with 7 positions matching TRBD1. CDR3 length: 16 amino acids. Per the germline V gene, CDR1 is SGHVS and CDR2 is FNYEAQ. With V trimmed by 5 bases and J by 4 bases, 8 bases remained unmatched. The CDR3 here is CASSPQGGGYNSPLHF. CDR3 DNA sequence: TGTGCCAGCAGCCCCCAGGGGGGGGGTTATAATTCACCCCTCCACTTT. Drawing the rest from reference TRBV7-6 and TRBJ1-6, the complete variable domain is GAGVSQSPRYKVTKRGQDVALRCDPISGHVSLYWYRQALGQGPEFLTYFNYEAQQDKSGLPNDRFSAERPEGSISTLTIQRTEQRDSAMYRCASSPQGGGYNSPLHFGNGTRLTVT.

This chain uses TRBV18 with TRBJ1-1; 7 bases fit TRBD1. V gave up 1 base and J gave up 1 base; unmatched junction bases: 6. The germline V gene encodes CDR1 KGHSH and CDR2 LQKENI. The CDR3 totals 16 residues. Here the CDR3 DNA reads TGTGCCAGCTCACCACTGACAGGGAACTCGAACACTGAAGCTTTCTTT. Translating it yields CASSPLTGNSNTEAFF.